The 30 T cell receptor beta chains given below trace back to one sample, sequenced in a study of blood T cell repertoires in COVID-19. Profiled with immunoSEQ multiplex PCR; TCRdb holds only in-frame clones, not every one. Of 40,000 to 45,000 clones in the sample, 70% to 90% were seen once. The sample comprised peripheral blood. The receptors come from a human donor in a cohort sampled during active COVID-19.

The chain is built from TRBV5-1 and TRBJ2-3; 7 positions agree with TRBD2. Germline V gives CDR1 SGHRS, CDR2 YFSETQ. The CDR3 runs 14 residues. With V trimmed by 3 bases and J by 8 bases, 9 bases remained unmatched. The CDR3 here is CASSWGGASGTQYF. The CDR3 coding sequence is TGCGCCAGCAGCTGGGGGGGAGCTTCTGGTACGCAGTATTTT.

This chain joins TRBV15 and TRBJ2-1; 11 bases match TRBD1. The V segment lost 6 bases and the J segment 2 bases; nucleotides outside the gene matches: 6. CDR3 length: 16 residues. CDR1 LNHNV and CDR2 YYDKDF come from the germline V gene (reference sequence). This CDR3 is CATRGRTGGPYNEQFF. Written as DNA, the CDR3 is TGTGCCACCAGAGGAAGGACAGGGGGCCCCTACAATGAGCAGTTCTTC.

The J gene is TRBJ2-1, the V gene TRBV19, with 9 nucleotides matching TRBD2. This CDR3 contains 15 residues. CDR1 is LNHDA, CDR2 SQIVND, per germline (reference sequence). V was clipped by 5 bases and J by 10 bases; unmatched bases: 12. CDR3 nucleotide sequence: TGTGCCAGTAGTCCTCCCAGCGGGAGGTCAGCCGAGCAGTTCTTC. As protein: CASSPPSGRSAEQFF.

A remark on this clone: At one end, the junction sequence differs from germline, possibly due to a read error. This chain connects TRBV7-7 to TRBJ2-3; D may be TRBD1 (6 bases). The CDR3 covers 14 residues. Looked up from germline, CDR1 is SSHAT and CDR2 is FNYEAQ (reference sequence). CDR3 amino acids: CASSKQGSTDTQYF. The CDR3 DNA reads TGTGCTAGCAGTAAACAGGGATCCACAGATACGCAGTATTTT.

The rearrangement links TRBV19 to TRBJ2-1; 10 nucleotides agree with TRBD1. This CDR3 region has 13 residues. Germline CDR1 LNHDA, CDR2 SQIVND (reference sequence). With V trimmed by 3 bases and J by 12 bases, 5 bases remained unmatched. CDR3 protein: CASSMGRDRGQFF. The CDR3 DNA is TGTGCCAGTAGTATGGGACGGGACAGGGGGCAGTTCTTC.

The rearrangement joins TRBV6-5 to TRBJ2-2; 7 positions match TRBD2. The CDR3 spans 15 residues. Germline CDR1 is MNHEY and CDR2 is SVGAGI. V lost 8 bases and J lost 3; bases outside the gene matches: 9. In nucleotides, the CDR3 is TGTGCCAGCCGGGGAGGGCTCCCCGACACCGGGGAGCTGTTTTTT. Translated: CASRGGLPDTGELFF.

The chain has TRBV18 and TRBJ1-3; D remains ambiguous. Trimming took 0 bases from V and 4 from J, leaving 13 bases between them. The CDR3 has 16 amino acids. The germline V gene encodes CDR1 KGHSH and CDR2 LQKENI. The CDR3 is CASSPPPAGMGNTIYF. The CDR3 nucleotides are TGTGCCAGCTCACCACCTCCGGCGGGAATGGGAAACACCATATATTTT.

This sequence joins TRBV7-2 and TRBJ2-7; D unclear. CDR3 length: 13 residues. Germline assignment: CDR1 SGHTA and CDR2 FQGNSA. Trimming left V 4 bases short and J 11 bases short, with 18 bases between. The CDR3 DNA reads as TGTGCCAGCAGCTCCCCCCCGGTCCGGTTGAAGTACTTC. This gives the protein CASSSPPVRLKYF.

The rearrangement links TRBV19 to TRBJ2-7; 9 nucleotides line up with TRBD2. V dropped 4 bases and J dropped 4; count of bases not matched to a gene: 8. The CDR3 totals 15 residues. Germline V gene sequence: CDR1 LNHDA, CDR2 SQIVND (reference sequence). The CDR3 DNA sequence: TGTGCCAGTAGTAAGGCGAGCGGGAGGATTTACGAGCAGTACTTC. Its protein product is CASSKASGRIYEQYF.

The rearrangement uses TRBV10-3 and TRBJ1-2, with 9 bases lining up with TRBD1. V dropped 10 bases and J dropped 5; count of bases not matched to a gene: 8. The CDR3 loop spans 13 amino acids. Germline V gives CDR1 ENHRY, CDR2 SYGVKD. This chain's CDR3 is CATAGTGKYGYTF. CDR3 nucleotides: TGTGCCACTGCCGGGACAGGGAAGTATGGCTACACCTTC.

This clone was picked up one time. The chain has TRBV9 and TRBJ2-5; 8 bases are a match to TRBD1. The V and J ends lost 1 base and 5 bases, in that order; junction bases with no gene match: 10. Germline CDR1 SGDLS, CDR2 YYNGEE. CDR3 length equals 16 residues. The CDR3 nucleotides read TGTGCCAGCAGCGTAAGAGGCCAGGGGGCTGAGGAGACCCAGTACTTC. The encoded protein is CASSVRGQGAEETQYF.

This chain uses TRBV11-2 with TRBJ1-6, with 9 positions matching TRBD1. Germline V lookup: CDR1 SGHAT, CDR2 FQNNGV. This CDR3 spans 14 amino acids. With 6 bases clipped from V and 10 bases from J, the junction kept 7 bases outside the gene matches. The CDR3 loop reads CASSFGTGNSPLHF. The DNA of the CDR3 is TGTGCCAGCAGTTTTGGGACAGGGAACTCACCCCTCCACTTT.

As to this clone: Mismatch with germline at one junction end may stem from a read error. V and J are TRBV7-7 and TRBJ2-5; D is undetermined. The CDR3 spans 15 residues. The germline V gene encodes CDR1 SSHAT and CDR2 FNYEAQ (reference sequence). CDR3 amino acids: CASSLARSPGETQYF. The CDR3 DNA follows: TGTGCTAGCAGCTTAGCCCGGAGCCCGGGAGAGACCCAGTACTTC.

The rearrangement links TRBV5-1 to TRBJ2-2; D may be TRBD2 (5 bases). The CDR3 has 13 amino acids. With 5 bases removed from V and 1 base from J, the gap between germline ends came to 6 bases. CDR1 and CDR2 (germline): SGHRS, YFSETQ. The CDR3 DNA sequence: TGCGCCAGCAGTGAGGGGAACACCGGGGAGCTGTTTTTT. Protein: CASSEGNTGELFF. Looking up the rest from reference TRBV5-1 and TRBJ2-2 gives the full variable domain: KAGVTQTPRYLIKTRGQQVTLSCSPISGHRSVSWYQQTPGQGLQFLFEYFSETQRNKGNFPGRFSGRQFSNSRSEMNVSTLELGDSALYLCASSEGNTGELFFGEGSRLTVL.

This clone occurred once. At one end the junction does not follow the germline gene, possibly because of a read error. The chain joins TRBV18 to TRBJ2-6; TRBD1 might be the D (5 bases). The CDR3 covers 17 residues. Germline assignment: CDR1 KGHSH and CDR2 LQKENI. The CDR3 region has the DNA TGTGCCAGCTCACAGTGGGCAGGGCCCCTTGGGGTCAACGTCCTGACTTTC. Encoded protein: CASSQWAGPLGVNVLTF.

The CDR3 protein is CASSYVHRGSREQYF. In DNA, the CDR3 is TGTGCCAGCAGTTACGTTCACAGGGGGTCGCGGGAGCAGTACTTC. The genes are TRBV6-2 or TRBV6-3 and TRBJ2-7; TRBD1 matches at 8 bases. The CDR3 is 15 amino acids. V was pared by 2 bases and J by 7 bases, with 10 bases of the junction left unmatched. Germline V CDR1 and CDR2: MNHEY, SVGEGT.

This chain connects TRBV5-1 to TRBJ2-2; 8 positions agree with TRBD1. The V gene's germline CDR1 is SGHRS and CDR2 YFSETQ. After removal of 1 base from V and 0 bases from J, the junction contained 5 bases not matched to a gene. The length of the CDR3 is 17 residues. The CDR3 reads CASSLRDRTTNTGELFF. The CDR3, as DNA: TGCGCCAGCAGCTTGAGGGACAGGACGACGAACACCGGGGAGCTGTTTTTT.

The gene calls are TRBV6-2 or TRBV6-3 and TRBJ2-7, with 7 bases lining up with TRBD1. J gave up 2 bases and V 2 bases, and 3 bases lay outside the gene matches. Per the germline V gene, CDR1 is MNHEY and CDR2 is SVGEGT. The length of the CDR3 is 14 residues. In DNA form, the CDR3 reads TGTGCCAGCAGTTACCCGACAGGGACCTACGAGCAGTACTTC. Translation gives CASSYPTGTYEQYF.

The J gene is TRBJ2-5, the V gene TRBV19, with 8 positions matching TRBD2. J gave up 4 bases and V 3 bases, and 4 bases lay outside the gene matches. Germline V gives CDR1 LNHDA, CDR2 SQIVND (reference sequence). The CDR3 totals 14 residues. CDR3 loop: CASSIGGGRETQYF. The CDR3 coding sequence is TGTGCCAGTAGTATCGGCGGGGGGAGAGAGACCCAGTACTTC. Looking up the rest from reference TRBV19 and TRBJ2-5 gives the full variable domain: DGGITQSPKYLFRKEGQNVTLSCEQNLNHDAMYWYRQDPGQGLRLIYYSQIVNDFQKGDIAEGYSVSREKKESFPLTVTSAQKNPTAFYLCASSIGGGRETQYFGPGTRLLVL.

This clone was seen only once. CDR3 sequence: CASSAQTSGRTDTQYF. The CDR3 DNA reads as TGTGCCAGCAGTGCCCAGACTAGCGGGAGAACAGATACGCAGTATTTT. The V and J genes are TRBV27 and TRBJ2-3, with 12 bases fitting TRBD2. J was trimmed by 3 bases and V by 5 bases; bases with no gene match: 6. CDR3 size: 16 residues. The germline gives CDR1 MNHEY, CDR2 SMNVEV (reference sequence).

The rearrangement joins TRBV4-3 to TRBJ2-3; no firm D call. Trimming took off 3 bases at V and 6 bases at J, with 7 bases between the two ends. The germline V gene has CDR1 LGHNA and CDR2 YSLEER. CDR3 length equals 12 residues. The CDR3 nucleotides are TGCGCCAGCAGCCAGGGCGTGGATACGCAGTATTTT. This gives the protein CASSQGVDTQYF.

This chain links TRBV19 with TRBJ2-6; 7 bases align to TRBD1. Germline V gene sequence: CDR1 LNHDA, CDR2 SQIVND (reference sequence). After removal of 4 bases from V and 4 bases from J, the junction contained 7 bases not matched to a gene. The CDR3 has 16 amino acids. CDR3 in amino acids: CASSSTGTAGANVLTF. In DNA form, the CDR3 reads TGTGCCAGTAGTAGTACCGGGACAGCAGGGGCCAACGTCCTGACTTTC.

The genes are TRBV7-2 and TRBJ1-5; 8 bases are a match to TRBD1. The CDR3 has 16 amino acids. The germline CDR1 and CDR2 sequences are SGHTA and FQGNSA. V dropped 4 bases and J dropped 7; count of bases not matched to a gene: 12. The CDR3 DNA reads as TGTGCCAGCAGCTCCCCCGGCCAGGGGGCGAGACAGCCCCAGCATTTT. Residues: CASSSPGQGARQPQHF.

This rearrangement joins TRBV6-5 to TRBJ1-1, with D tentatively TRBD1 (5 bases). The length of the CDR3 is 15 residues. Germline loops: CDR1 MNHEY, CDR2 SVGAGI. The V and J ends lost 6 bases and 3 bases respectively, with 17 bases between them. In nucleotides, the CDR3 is TGTGCCAGCAGCCTTCTGATCGGGGGAGACACTGAAGCTTTCTTT. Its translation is CASSLLIGGDTEAFF.

The CDR3 DNA sequence: TGTGCCAGCAGCCGGGCCGCCGCTGATACGCAGTATTTT. Translated: CASSRAAADTQYF. This chain uses TRBV3-1 (or the pseudogene TRBV3-2) with TRBJ2-3; D not certain. The CDR3 extends over 13 amino acids. V gave up 4 bases and J gave up 6 bases, with 11 bases separating them. CDR1 is LGHDT, CDR2 YNNKEL, per germline (reference sequence).

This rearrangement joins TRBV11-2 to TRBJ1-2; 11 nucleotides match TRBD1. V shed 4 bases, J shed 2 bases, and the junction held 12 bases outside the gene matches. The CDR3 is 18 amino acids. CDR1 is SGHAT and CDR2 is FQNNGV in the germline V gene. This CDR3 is CASSSPRTGGDSNYGYTF. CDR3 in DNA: TGTGCCAGCAGCTCCCCGCGGACAGGGGGCGATAGCAACTATGGCTACACCTTC.

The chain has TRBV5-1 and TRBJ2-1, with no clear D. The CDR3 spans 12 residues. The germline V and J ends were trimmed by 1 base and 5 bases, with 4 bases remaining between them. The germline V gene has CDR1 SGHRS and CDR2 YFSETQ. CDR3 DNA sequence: TGCGCCAGCAGCTTGACAGACAATGAGCAGTTCTTC. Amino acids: CASSLTDNEQFF. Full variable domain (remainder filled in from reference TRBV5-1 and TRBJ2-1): KAGVTQTPRYLIKTRGQQVTLSCSPISGHRSVSWYQQTPGQGLQFLFEYFSETQRNKGNFPGRFSGRQFSNSRSEMNVSTLELGDSALYLCASSLTDNEQFFGPGTRLTVL.

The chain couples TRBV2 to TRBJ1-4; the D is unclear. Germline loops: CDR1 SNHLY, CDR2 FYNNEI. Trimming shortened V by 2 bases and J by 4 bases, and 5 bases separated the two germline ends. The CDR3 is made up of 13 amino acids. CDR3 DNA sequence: TGTGCCAGCAGTGAAACGGGTAATGAAAAACTGTTTTTT. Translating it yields CASSETGNEKLFF.

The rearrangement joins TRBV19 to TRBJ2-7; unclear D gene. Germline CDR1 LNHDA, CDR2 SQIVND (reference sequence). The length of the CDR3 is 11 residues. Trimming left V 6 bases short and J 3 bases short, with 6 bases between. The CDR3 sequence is CASRNSYEQYF. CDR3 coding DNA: TGTGCCAGTAGGAACAGCTACGAGCAGTACTTC.

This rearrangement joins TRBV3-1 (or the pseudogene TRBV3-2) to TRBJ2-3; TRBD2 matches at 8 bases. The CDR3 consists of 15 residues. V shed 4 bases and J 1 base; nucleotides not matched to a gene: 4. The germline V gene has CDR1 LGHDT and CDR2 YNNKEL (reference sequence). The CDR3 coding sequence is TGTGCCAGCAGCCGACCGGGACTAGGCACAGATACGCAGTATTTT. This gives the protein CASSRPGLGTDTQYF.